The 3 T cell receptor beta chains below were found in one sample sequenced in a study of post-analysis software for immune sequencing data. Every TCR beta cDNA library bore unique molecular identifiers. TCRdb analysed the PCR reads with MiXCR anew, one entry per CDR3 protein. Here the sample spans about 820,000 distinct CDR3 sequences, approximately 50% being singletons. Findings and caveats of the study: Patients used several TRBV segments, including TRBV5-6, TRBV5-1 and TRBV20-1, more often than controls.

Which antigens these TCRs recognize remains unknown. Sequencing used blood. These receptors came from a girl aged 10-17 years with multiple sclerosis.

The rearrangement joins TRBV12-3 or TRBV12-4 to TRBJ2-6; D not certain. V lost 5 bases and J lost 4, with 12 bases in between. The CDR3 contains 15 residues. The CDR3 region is CASSPWTSGANVLTF. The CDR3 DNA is TGTGCCAGCAGTCCCTGGACGAGCGGGGCCAACGTCCTGACTTTC.

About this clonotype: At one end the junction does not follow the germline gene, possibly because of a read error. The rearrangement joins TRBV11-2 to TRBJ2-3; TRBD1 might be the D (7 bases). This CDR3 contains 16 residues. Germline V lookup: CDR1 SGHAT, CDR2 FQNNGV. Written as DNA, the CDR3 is TGTGCCAGCAGCGCTAGACAGGGCGGGGTAGCAGATACGCGGTATTTT. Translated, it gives CASSARQGGVADTRYF.

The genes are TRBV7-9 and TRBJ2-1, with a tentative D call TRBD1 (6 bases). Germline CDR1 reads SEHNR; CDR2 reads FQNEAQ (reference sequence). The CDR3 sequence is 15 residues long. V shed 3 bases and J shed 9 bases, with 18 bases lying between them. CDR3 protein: CASSFFGFGQSEQFF. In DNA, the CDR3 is TGTGCCAGCAGCTTCTTCGGATTCGGACAGAGTGAGCAGTTCTTC.